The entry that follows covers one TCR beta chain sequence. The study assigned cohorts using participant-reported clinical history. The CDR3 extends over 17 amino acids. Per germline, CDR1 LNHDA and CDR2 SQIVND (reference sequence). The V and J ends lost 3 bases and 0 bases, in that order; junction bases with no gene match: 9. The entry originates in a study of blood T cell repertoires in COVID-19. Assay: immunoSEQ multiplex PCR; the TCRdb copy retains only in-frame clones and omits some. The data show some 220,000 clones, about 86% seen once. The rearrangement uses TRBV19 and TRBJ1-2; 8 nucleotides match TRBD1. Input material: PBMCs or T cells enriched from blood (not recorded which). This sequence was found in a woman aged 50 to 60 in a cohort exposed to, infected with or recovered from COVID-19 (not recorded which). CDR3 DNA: TGTGCCAGTAGTATGGCGCAGGGGGCGGCCTCTAACTATGGCTACACCTTC. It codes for CASSMAQGAASNYGYTF.